The source of this TCR beta chain is a study of cytomegalovirus exposure and HLA in healthy donors (dated by TCRdb to about 2017). About the investigation overall: According to an earlier analysis of around 600 of the donors, 150 million to 200 million T cells yielded roughly 110 million unique TCR beta sequences and 250 to 350 Gb of sequence data. The T cell repertoires of about 700 subjects were profiled by immunosequencing and related to cytomegalovirus serostatus. Both class I and class II loci were covered by HLA typing, at four-digit resolution. Because of strong linkage in the cohort, roughly five DR-DQ haplotypes were treated as single units for association and clustering. Alongside the repertoire data, information on donor age, sex, ethnicity and CMV serostatus was compiled. The later analysis used no new phenotypic data to find candidate immune exposures, relying instead on TCR beta sequences and their occurrence across donors. Across about 370 genotyped donors of the cohort, an average of roughly 250,000 unique TCR beta nucleotide sequences per donor were sequenced, and 15% to 20% of those sequences were non-productive. Typing coverage differed by locus: A, B, C, DRB1 and DQB1 were typed in roughly 620-630 donors, DQA1 in around 500, DPA1 in 600 to 610, and DPB1 in about 450. Among the roughly 410 genotyped donors, under 90% belonged to the genetic ancestry cluster associated with self-reported Caucasian donors. In addition to the first cohort of several hundred subjects, a separate validation cohort of 100 to 150 different subjects was used. In an earlier analysis of over 550 of the donors, high-throughput TCR beta sequencing was used to judge whether each TCR beta V gene segment behaved as functional or pseudogenic. The study aimed to test whether signatures of past pathogen exposure could be identified by cataloging public T cell receptors. An early release that covered some 640 HLA-typed donors contained approximately 320 gigabases of sequencing data and 85 million to 100 million unique TCR sequences. Every discovery cohort repertoire had been produced on one sequencing platform. A later genetic analysis took genome-wide SNP genotypes for about 65% of the 666 donors and used that subset as a discovery cohort. The study combined high-throughput TCR immunosequencing, statistical association of individual TCRs with disease status, and machine learning to predict cytomegalovirus infection status. In a later analysis, previously published TCR beta repertoires from 666 donors were re-analyzed and high-resolution HLA genotyping was added so that TCR occurrence patterns could be studied. The paper's findings and limits, for the study overall: A later analysis associated 17,000 or so TCR beta sequences with specific HLA alleles at a false discovery rate of 0.05. A total of about 180 TCR beta chains were listed by the study as associated with cytomegalovirus. Because HLA typing was missing for some donors at each locus, association tests included only the typed subset. Correlated functional status among segregating V segments might reflect linkage disequilibrium, but an unknown experimental factor could not be ruled out. When HLA alleles, especially DR and DQ, strongly co-occurred, TCR associations were difficult to assign to individual alleles. In vitro tests confirmed that three of the cytomegalovirus-associated TCR beta chains recognize cytomegalovirus antigens. According to a later genetic analysis, donors in an Asian-associated ancestry cluster had fewer N-insertions in productive TCRs than the approximately 670-donor mean. The earlier analysis of nearly 600 of the donors excluded roughly 16 rarely observed V segments, including chromosome 9 orphons, because counts were too low. In this cohort, only TCR beta chains were sequenced, and detectable features were limited by the absence of alpha or paired-chain data. According to the authors, the approach could potentially be generalized to other disease states and immunological phenotypes. A further reported finding was that TCR beta sequences accurately predicted the HLA-A and HLA-B alleles for most subjects in the first cohort. Cytomegalovirus status was reported to be diagnosed by the classifier with high specificity and sensitivity in both the original and validation cohorts. Compared with equally common non-associated chains, HLA-associated TCR beta chains in a later analysis were more clonally expanded and had lower generation probabilities. In a later analysis, several top co-occurrence clusters were reported to appear linked to parvovirus B19, influenza, CMV and Epstein-Barr virus. A cluster of highly shared sequence variants was judged likely to represent a technical artifact of the sequencing pipeline. Because the 87-base-pair reads could not distinguish some IMGT-functional V segments, including TRBV6-2 and TRBV6-3, those segments were excluded. Sequencing depth was assumed to be roughly uniform across donors in the presence/absence analyses, though that assumption may not hold. A later analysis found that most CMV-associated TCR beta chains appeared HLA-restricted, with HLA associations seemingly driven largely by CMV exposure. Most TCR sequences were seen in very few donors, while some public TCRs were found in many individuals. An association between a missense DCLRE1C variant and V-gene and J-gene trimming of TCR beta chains was found in a later genetic analysis and replicated in an independent cohort. For the cohort, immune exposure information was limited to CMV serostatus. Broadly in line with IMGT annotations, most TCR beta V segments showed up in productive rearrangements about 90% or about 30% of the time in an earlier analysis of about 500 of the donors. According to a later analysis, TCR association rates differed among HLA loci, with DRB1 alleles showing the most associated TCRs and HLA-C alleles showing the fewest.

The library was built by means of the immunoSEQ multiplex PCR assay. The multiplex PCR relied on a mix of 60 forward primers for TCR Vbeta segments and 13 reverse primers for TCR Jbeta segments. A multiplex PCR assay on genomic DNA amplified the CDR3 region of rearranged TCR beta genes. The Illumina HiSeq System was used to sequence the amplified TCR beta libraries as 87-base-pair reads. The original pipeline was this. A later analysis tallied around 87 million unique TCR beta chains across the 650 to 750 repertoires, and around 10 million of those chains were shared by two or more donors. To remove PCR and sequencing errors, raw reads were error-corrected and collapsed into unique sequences using a nearest-neighbor algorithm that merged closely related sequences. To assign V, D and J gene segments, CDR3 sequences were aligned to IMGT reference sequences. For a sequence to be retained, a match of at least six nucleotides was required to both a V gene segment and a J gene segment. A rearrangement counted as productive if the CDR3 had no stop codons and remained in frame with V and J, and every other rearrangement counted as non-productive. Following IMGT convention, CDR3 was defined as the stretch from the second conserved V-encoded cysteine to the conserved J-encoded phenylalanine. The earlier analysis of roughly 590 of the donors excluded sequences that lacked an unambiguous match to a single V gene segment. An earlier analysis of 587 of the donors called V segments functional above 56.7% productive rearrangements and segregating when the between-donor standard deviation exceeded 5%. To diagnose cytomegalovirus status from the catalog of TCR beta chain sequences, a statistical classification framework was built. V and J gene assignment, in a later analysis, came from comparing TCR nucleotide sequences with IMGT/GENE-DB human TR gene sequences. In a later analysis, CDR3 sequences and most-parsimonious VDJ recombination scenarios were assigned using the TCRdist pipeline. A later analysis defined each TCR beta chain by its CDR3 amino acid sequence plus V-gene family, and excluded reads lacking a unique V-gene family. In a later analysis, approximately 640 highly shared, low-generation-probability nucleotide sequences were removed to address suspected cross-contamination and a sequencing artifact. For each public chain, a later analysis derived a clonal expansion index from normalized ranks of inferred template counts within each repertoire. In a later analysis, generation probabilities were computed using a VDJ recombination model fitted to out-of-frame rearrangements, and the results were checked against IGoR. A later analysis scored TCR-TCR, TCR-HLA and TCR-CMV co-occurrence with hypergeometric tests, applying a repertoire-size bias correction to TCR pairs. False discovery rates were estimated in a later analysis by permuting HLA or CMV assignments 20 times. In a later analysis, co-occurring TCRs were grouped using DBSCAN, and TCRdist sequence similarity was added for clustering within HLA-allele-positive subsets. For co-occurrence clustering, repertoires with fewer than 30,000 or more than 120,000 public chains were excluded, along with a handful of repertoires with anomalous nucleotide sharing. Here the immuneACCESS table is served through TCRdb, limited to in-frame sequences with V and J called. Missing clones are a known gap in these copies; in checked studies unresolved V genes cover under half, and the rest lacks a known reason. For V, J and clone size, that table is used; D and trimming come from the DNA. This sample gives around 190,000 clones in total; around 88% of them show up just once. The top ten constitute less than 0.35% of the sample.

Turning to this clone: Its antigen has not been determined. Base quality data are lacking; no much larger clone is found one base away.

The junction carries 6 bases between V and J, which are trimmed by 3 bases and 4 bases respectively. Looking up the germline V gene yields CDR1 SGHVS and CDR2 FNYEAQ. The CDR3 goes from the cysteine to the phenylalanine over 13 residues. The kept DNA is CDR3 alone, 39 bases in frame from the first base. The cohort comprised some 700 healthy bone marrow donors. All cohort members were sampled while nominally healthy, although unrecorded immune exposures were likely present. The donor tested CMV seronegative and was one of the 352 seronegative cohort members. A peripheral blood sample was collected from each donor, and TCR beta sequencing was performed on peripheral blood mononuclear cells. The Qiagen DNeasy Blood Extraction Kit was used to extract genomic DNA from the blood cell samples.

The receptor was derived from a woman aged 25 to 39 in good health and CMV-seronegative. The sequencing sample was made of PBMCs. The chain joins TRBV7-6 to TRBJ2-2; the D gene identity is not certain. The nucleotide sequence reads TGTGCCAGCAGCTTCGAACTCACCGGGGAGCTGTTTTTT. It translates as CASSFELTGELFF.